The clone carrying this TCR beta chain was found a few times. The sample originates from a study of blood T cells in healthy people across ages. J was trimmed by 8 bases and V by 6 bases; bases with no gene match: 7. Germline V gives CDR1 SQVTM, CDR2 ANQGSEA. The CDR3 contains 13 residues. PCR was performed a second time for about 7 to 12 cycles using a sample-barcoded 5' primer and a J-beta primer mix. No fewer than 3 million CDR3-containing paired-end reads came from each sample. One entry per CDR3 protein, called by TCRdb with MiXCR from the 5' RACE reads. The repertoire holds around 1,000,000 distinct CDR3 sequences, with 25% as singletons. This sample was shared with a second study, whose subject was T cells of mothers and their children.

This sequence was found in a girl aged 2 to 10 in good health. The chain joins TRBV29-1 to TRBJ1-4; TRBD1 matches at 9 bases. The sample consisted of blood. The CDR3 reads CSVTGQGWEKLFF. The CDR3, as DNA: TGCAGCGTCACGGGACAGGGCTGGGAAAAACTGTTTTTT.